This TCR beta chain came from a study of blood T cell repertoires in COVID-19. As for the study in general: Collection of acute and convalescent COVID-19 samples took place in the United States, Italy and Spain. T cells, B-cell-depleted T cells, or PBMCs provided the cDNA or gDNA that served as material.

The repertoire was sequenced with immunoSEQ multiplex PCR; TCRdb's copy has only in-frame clones and lacks some. The data hold some 200,000 clones, with 83% observed a single time. In Seattle, patients joined the study during active infection and were tracked longitudinally. This CDR3 contains 13 residues. Trimming shortened V by 4 bases and J by 3 bases, and 7 bases separated the two germline ends. Germline V gives CDR1 SGHTA, CDR2 FQGTGA. The sequence came from a woman younger than 45 with COVID-19, enrolled during active disease. The chain carries TRBV7-3 and TRBJ2-1; the D is unclear. Sequencing used peripheral blood. The CDR3 nucleotides are TGTGCCAGCAGCTCCTTTTACTACAATGAGCAGTTCTTC. Its translation is CASSSFYYNEQFF.